These T cell receptor beta chains were read from a single sample in a study of response to subunit inactivated influenza vaccine. One entry per CDR3 protein results from TCRdb running MiXCR on the RT-PCR reads. The sample shows around 520,000 distinct CDR3 sequences, roughly 12% of them seen only once. The starting material was PBMCs from blood, obtained on the day of vaccination. These receptors were taken from a man in his forties or fifties who received an inactivated influenza vaccine. The CDR3 runs from the conserved cysteine through the conserved F or W. The order of the fields is V gene, D gene, clone size, J gene, CDR3 DNA, CDR3 protein. D genes are given only for firm matches. Expanded clones get a size class; other rows say once, few or many, or leave the size out.

v_gene: TRBV20-1; d_gene: TRBD2; abundance: few; j_gene: TRBJ2-3; CDR3nt: TGCAGCGCCAAAAAAGGCGGGGGTAGTGCAGATACGCAGTATTTT; CDR3aa: CSAKKGGGSADTQYF
v_gene: TRBV12-3/TRBV12-4; d_gene: TRBD2; abundance: -; j_gene: TRBJ2-1; CDR3nt: TGTGCCAGCAGCCCCGTGGGCTGGGGGACTAGCGGGATTGAGCAGTTCTTC; CDR3aa: CASSPVGWGTSGIEQFF
v_gene: TRBV10-3; d_gene: TRBD1; abundance: few; j_gene: TRBJ2-7; CDR3nt: TGTGCCATCAGTAAAGGACAGGGAAACGAGCAGTACTTC; CDR3aa: CAISKGQGNEQYF
v_gene: TRBV20-1; d_gene: -; abundance: once; j_gene: TRBJ2-2; CDR3nt: TGCTGTGCTAGAGCTAAAGGGGCCCTTTACACCGGGGAGCTGTTTTTT; CDR3aa: CCARAKGALYTGELFF
v_gene: TRBV6-5; d_gene: -; abundance: few; j_gene: TRBJ1-1; CDR3nt: TGTGCCAGCAGTTCGCAGACCGAAGCTTTCTTT; CDR3aa: CASSSQTEAFF
v_gene: TRBV20-1; d_gene: -; abundance: -; j_gene: TRBJ2-3; CDR3nt: TGCAGTGCTAGAGAGGACCGAGGGTTCGCAGATACGCAGTATTTT; CDR3aa: CSAREDRGFADTQYF
v_gene: TRBV28; d_gene: TRBD2; abundance: -; j_gene: TRBJ2-5; CDR3nt: TGTGCCAGCAGTCCAGGGACTAGCGGGAGGGCCATAGAGACCCAGTACTTC; CDR3aa: CASSPGTSGRAIETQYF
v_gene: TRBV27; d_gene: -; abundance: few; j_gene: TRBJ1-5; CDR3nt: TGTGCCAGCAGTTCCAGGGGTATAATTAATCAGCCCCAGCATTTT; CDR3aa: CASSSRGIINQPQHF
v_gene: TRBV29-1; d_gene: TRBD2; abundance: many; j_gene: TRBJ2-7; CDR3nt: TGCAGCGTTGTCCTAGCGGGAGTGTCCTACGAGCAGTACTTC; CDR3aa: CSVVLAGVSYEQYF
v_gene: TRBV5-1; d_gene: TRBD1; abundance: many; j_gene: TRBJ2-1; CDR3nt: TGCGCCAGCAGCTACACAACAGGGGAGACACCCTACAATGAGCAGTTCTTC; CDR3aa: CASSYTTGETPYNEQFF
v_gene: TRBV6-1; d_gene: -; abundance: few; j_gene: TRBJ1-1; CDR3nt: TGTGCCAGCAGTGTAGCCACAGGTATCATCACTGAAGCTTTCTTT; CDR3aa: CASSVATGIITEAFF
v_gene: TRBV7-6; d_gene: TRBD2; abundance: -; j_gene: TRBJ2-5; CDR3nt: TGTGCCAGCAGCTTATACCCAGCGGGAGGGTCTGAGACCCAGTACTTC; CDR3aa: CASSLYPAGGSETQYF
v_gene: TRBV7-8; d_gene: -; abundance: -; j_gene: TRBJ2-7; CDR3nt: TGTGCCAGCAGCTTAGGGGCCGGAACCGGCAGGGTATACGAGCAGTACTTC; CDR3aa: CASSLGAGTGRVYEQYF
v_gene: TRBV5-1; d_gene: TRBD1; abundance: -; j_gene: TRBJ2-5; CDR3nt: TGCGCCAGCAGCTTGCGGGCGACAGGGAATCCAGAGACCCAGTACTTC; CDR3aa: CASSLRATGNPETQYF
v_gene: TRBV20-1; d_gene: -; abundance: few; j_gene: TRBJ2-3; CDR3nt: TGCAGTCATTCAGACAGGTTACCCAACCCAGATACGCAGTATTTT; CDR3aa: CSHSDRLPNPDTQYF
v_gene: TRBV7-2; d_gene: TRBD1; abundance: few; j_gene: TRBJ2-3; CDR3nt: TGTGCCAGCAGCTCATACAGGGGGCGGTGGACAGATACGCAGTATTTT; CDR3aa: CASSSYRGRWTDTQYF
v_gene: TRBV6-2/TRBV6-3; d_gene: TRBD2; abundance: few; j_gene: TRBJ2-7; CDR3nt: TGTGCCAGCAGTTACTCGAGGTCTAGCGGGAGCTACGAGCAGTACTTC; CDR3aa: CASSYSRSSGSYEQYF
v_gene: TRBV27; d_gene: -; abundance: few; j_gene: TRBJ2-3; CDR3nt: TGTGCCAGCAGTCCGAGGGTCTTGAGCACAGATACGCAGTATTTT; CDR3aa: CASSPRVLSTDTQYF
v_gene: TRBV5-1; d_gene: -; abundance: -; j_gene: TRBJ2-5; CDR3nt: TGCGCCAGCAGCTTGGCGGTCAGTCACTTCCAAGAGACCCAGTACTTC; CDR3aa: CASSLAVSHFQETQYF
v_gene: TRBV4-1; d_gene: -; abundance: -; j_gene: TRBJ2-5; CDR3nt: TGCGCCAGCAGCCCCCCAAACGAAGAGACCCAGTACTTC; CDR3aa: CASSPPNEETQYF
v_gene: TRBV7-3; d_gene: -; abundance: -; j_gene: TRBJ1-3; CDR3nt: TGTGCCAGCAGCCGTCGACCTGGAAACACCATATATTTT; CDR3aa: CASSRRPGNTIYF
v_gene: TRBV2; d_gene: -; abundance: few; j_gene: TRBJ2-6; CDR3nt: TGTGCCAGCAGCAAGACCGGGGCGGGGGCCAACGTCCTGACTTTC; CDR3aa: CASSKTGAGANVLTF
v_gene: TRBV6-1; d_gene: -; abundance: -; j_gene: TRBJ1-5; CDR3nt: TGTGCCAGCAGCCAAGGCGTGGGGGATGGTCAGCCCCAGCATTTT; CDR3aa: CASSQGVGDGQPQHF